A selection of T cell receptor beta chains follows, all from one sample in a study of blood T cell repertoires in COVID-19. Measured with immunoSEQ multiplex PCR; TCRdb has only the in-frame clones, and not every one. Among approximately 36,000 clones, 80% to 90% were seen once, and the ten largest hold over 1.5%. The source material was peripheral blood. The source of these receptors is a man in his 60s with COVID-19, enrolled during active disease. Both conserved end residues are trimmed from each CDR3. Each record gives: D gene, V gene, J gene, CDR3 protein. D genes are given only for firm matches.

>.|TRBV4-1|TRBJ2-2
ASSRRDGDTGELF
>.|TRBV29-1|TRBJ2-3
SVDRGTDTQY
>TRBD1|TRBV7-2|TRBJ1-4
ASSLQGVGEKLF
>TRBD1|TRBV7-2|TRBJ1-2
ASSLVGTGNYGYT
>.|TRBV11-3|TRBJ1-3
ASSLSPWVAGPSGNTIY
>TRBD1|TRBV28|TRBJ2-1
ASSSQGDPPL
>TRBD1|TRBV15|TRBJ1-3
ATSRGDRGENTIY
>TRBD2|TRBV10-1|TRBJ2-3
ASSGPGLAAYTQY
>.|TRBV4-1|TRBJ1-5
ASSQEGGHSNQPQH
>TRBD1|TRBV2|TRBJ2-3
ASSGQGDTQY
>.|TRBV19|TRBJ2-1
ASTPGTLYNEQF
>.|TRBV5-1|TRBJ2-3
ASSSEGVSRSQY
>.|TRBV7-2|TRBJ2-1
ASSRRIPGQSSYNEQF
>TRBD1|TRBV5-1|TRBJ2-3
ASSRDRGLDTQY
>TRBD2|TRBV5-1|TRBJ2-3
ASRFELAGTDTQY
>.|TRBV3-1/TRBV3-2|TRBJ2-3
ASSQNSISTDTQY
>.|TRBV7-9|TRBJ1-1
ASSLDGAMNTEAF
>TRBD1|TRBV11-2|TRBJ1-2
ASSPDRVKGYT
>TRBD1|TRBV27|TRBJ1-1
ASSHRQGTEAF
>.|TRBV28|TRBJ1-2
ASSSSTSGYT